A single sample is the source of the 4 T cell receptor beta chains below, sequenced in a study of T cell clones after liver transplantation. Assay used: immunoSEQ multiplex PCR; TCRdb lists only in-frame clones, some missing. This sample has more than 6,000 clones; roughly 74% occur once, and the top ten carry 26%. The source material was CD8+ T cells from blood, sampled before liver transplant. These receptors came from a human donor who received a liver transplant.

As DNA, the CDR3 is TGCGCCAGCAGCTTCAATGGACTAACCACAGATACGCAGTATTTT. It yields the protein CASSFNGLTTDTQYF. The chain carries TRBV5-1 and TRBJ2-3; a weak D match, TRBD2 (6 bases). The CDR3 covers 15 residues. Germline V gene lookup returns CDR1 SGHRS and CDR2 YFSETQ. V shed 2 bases and J shed 2 bases, with 12 bases lying between them.

V usage is TRBV6-5 and J usage is TRBJ1-2, with 11 positions matching TRBD1. With 0 bases clipped from V and 7 bases from J, the junction kept 1 base outside the gene matches. Per the germline V gene, CDR1 is MNHEY and CDR2 is SVGAGI. This CDR3 is built from 14 residues. CDR3 coding DNA: TGTGCCAGCAGTTACTCGGGACAGGGGGGTGGCTACACCTTC. Amino acids: CASSYSGQGGGYTF.

This clone was counted only a few times. This chain links TRBV14 with TRBJ2-7; maybe TRBD1 (5 bases). The CDR3 runs to 13 residues. In germline, CDR1 is SGHDN, CDR2 FVKESK. Trimming took 10 bases from V and 1 from J, leaving 14 bases between them. CDR3 protein: CANQIDSSYEQYV. The CDR3 region has the DNA TGTGCCAACCAGATTGACAGTTCCTACGAGCAGTACGTC.

In this sample, this clone turned up once. This chain uses TRBV27 with TRBJ1-5; D is perhaps TRBD1 (5 bases). This CDR3 has 14 amino acids. CDR1 is MNHEY and CDR2 is SMNVEV in the germline V gene (reference sequence). V shed 5 bases and J shed 4 bases, with 12 bases lying between them. The CDR3 DNA reads TGTGCCAGCAGTCTGGGGGGGGATAATCAGCCCCAGCATTTT. Protein: CASSLGGDNQPQHF.